This T cell receptor beta chain was observed in a study of cytomegalovirus exposure and HLA in healthy donors. The study, taken as a whole, reports: Some V segments, including TRBV6-2 and TRBV6-3, were excluded as indistinguishable.

Primers included in the PCR were 60 Vbeta and 13 Jbeta primers. Method: immunoSEQ multiplex PCR; TCRdb's copy keeps in-frame clones and lacks some. This sample has 150,000 to 160,000 clones; nearly 80% occur once, and the top ten carry 9.5% to 15%. As for this clone: The antigen is unknown.

In germline, CDR1 is LGHNA, CDR2 YNFKEQ. CDR3 length: 13 amino acids. Trimming removed 6 bases from V and 5 bases from J, with 14 bases in between. The material sequenced was PBMCs. V is TRBV4-2 and J is TRBJ2-7; D possibly corresponds to TRBD1 (6 bases). The source is a young man in good health and CMV-seropositive. This CDR3 is CASSRTQGHEQYF. The CDR3 DNA is TGTGCCAGCAGTCGAACACAGGGCCACGAGCAGTACTTC.